A single sample is the source of the 15 T cell receptor beta chains below, sequenced in a study of T cell responses to AZD1222 COVID-19 vaccine (dated by TCRdb to the early 2020s). The library was obtained by the immunoSEQ multiplex PCR assay. The table comes from immuneACCESS by way of TCRdb, which keeps in-frame sequences with V and J called. Part of the clones is missing from these tables; in studies checked, under half for an unresolved V gene and the rest for unknown reasons. Present in this sample are some 140,000 clones, 80% to 90% of which were seen just once. Of the sample, around 5% falls within the top ten clones. Taken with the paper, the label for time point translates to: baseline before first vaccination. Sequencing used peripheral blood, obtained on day 0 of AZD1222 vaccination. Every receptor here comes from an adult in good health.

The V and J genes are TRBV28 and TRBJ2-5, with 7 positions matching TRBD1. CDR3 length: 15 amino acids. In germline, CDR1 is MDHEN, CDR2 SYDVKM. Trimming at V came to 2 bases and at J to 4 bases, leaving 7 bases not matched to a gene. CDR3 sequence reads: CASSLSEGAVETQYF. The CDR3 DNA follows: TGTGCCAGCAGTTTAAGTGAGGGGGCCGTAGAGACCCAGTACTTC.

This clone has only one observation. The chain combines TRBV10-3 with TRBJ1-6; D unresolved. The V end was cut by 6 bases, the J end by 8 bases, with 11 bases between. Germline loops: CDR1 ENHRY, CDR2 SYGVKD. The CDR3 consists of 13 residues. The DNA for the CDR3 is TGTGCCATCAGGGACTCCGGCGATTCACCCCTCCACTTT. Encoded protein: CAIRDSGDSPLHF.

V gene TRBV19 combines with J gene TRBJ1-5, with TRBD1 matching over 10 bases. The CDR3 extends over 19 amino acids. Germline trimming cut 5 bases from V and 2 bases from J; bases unmatched to any gene: 15. Germline CDR1 reads LNHDA; CDR2 reads SQIVND (reference sequence). Here the CDR3 reads CASSSTPGTGDRGNQPQHF. The CDR3 DNA follows: TGTGCCAGTAGTTCAACCCCCGGGACAGGGGACAGGGGCAATCAGCCCCAGCATTTT.

The genes are TRBV19 and TRBJ2-7; D uncertain. The CDR3 runs to 11 residues. V shed 6 bases and J shed 6 bases, with 9 bases lying between them. Germline V gives CDR1 LNHDA, CDR2 SQIVND (reference sequence). CDR3 amino acids: CASSNLLEQYF. CDR3 bases: TGTGCCAGTAGCAACCTCCTCGAGCAGTACTTC.

The chain employs TRBV9 and TRBJ2-5; tentatively, D is TRBD1 or TRBD2 (5 bases each). V was cut by 4 bases and J by 7 bases, with 17 bases left in between. The CDR3 length is 14 residues. Germline loops: CDR1 SGDLS, CDR2 YYNGEE. CDR3 nucleotide sequence: TGTGCCAGCAGCCTCAATAACGGGGACGCGACCCAGTACTTC. It encodes CASSLNNGDATQYF. The whole variable domain, remainder taken from reference TRBV9 and TRBJ2-5, is DSGVTQTPKHLITATGQRVTLRCSPRSGDLSVYWYQQSLDQGLQFLIQYYNGEERAKGNILERFSAQQFPDLHSELNLSSLELGDSALYFCASSLNNGDATQYFGPGTRLLVL.

The rearrangement joins TRBV7-9 to TRBJ1-6; TRBD1 matches 8 bases. The germline CDR1 and CDR2 sequences are SEHNR and FQNEAQ (reference sequence). The CDR3 consists of 16 residues. Trimming removed 2 bases from V and 6 bases from J; junction bases left unmatched: 6. The CDR3 spells CASSLRGDRGNSPLHF. CDR3 nucleotide sequence: TGTGCCAGCAGCTTAAGGGGCGACAGGGGTAATTCACCCCTCCACTTT.

The chain is built from TRBV19 and TRBJ1-5; TRBD1 is a possible D gene (6 bases). The ends were cut back, 11 bases at V and 5 bases at J, with 19 bases in the middle. CDR1 is LNHDA, CDR2 SQIVND, per germline (reference sequence). CDR3 length equals 14 residues. The CDR3 bases are TGTGCCGGTCGGGACAAGAGATTTGATCAGCCCCAGCATTTT. Protein sequence: CAGRDKRFDQPQHF. The full variable domain, completed using reference TRBV19 and TRBJ1-5, is DGGITQSPKYLFRKEGQNVTLSCEQNLNHDAMYWYRQDPGQGLRLIYYSQIVNDFQKGDIAEGYSVSREKKESFPLTVTSAQKNPTAFYLCAGRDKRFDQPQHFGDGTRLSIL.

J is TRBJ1-2 and V is TRBV4-3; D is unresolved. This CDR3 is 16 amino acids long. In germline, CDR1 is LGHNA, CDR2 YSLEER. V gave up 0 bases and J gave up 2 bases, with 13 bases separating them. The CDR3 DNA is TGCGCCAGCAGCCAAGATCCTAGGAATCCGAACTATGGCTACACCTTC. It yields the protein CASSQDPRNPNYGYTF.

This clone was picked up a small number of times. The chain's CDR3 is CARYKGFRSNTEAFF. CDR3 nucleotide sequence: TGCGCCAGGTATAAGGGTTTTCGATCGAACACTGAAGCTTTCTTT. The genes are TRBV23-1 and TRBJ1-1; D gene ambiguous. TRBV23-1 is known as an ORF, though its function is uncertain. CDR3 length: 15 amino acids. V dropped 9 bases and J dropped 1 base, with 18 bases sitting between them.

The rearrangement links TRBV11-2 to TRBJ1-2, with D perhaps matching TRBD1 (6 bases). The CDR3 totals 12 residues. V lost 7 bases, J lost 7 bases, and 13 bases lay in between. Germline values: CDR1 SGHAT, CDR2 FQNNGV. The CDR3 sequence: CASTPGVSGYTF. Here the CDR3 DNA reads TGTGCCAGCACCCCAGGGGTTAGTGGCTACACCTTC.

The rearrangement links TRBV27 to TRBJ2-1; the D gene is possibly TRBD1 (6 bases). The CDR3 loop spans 15 amino acids. Germline V lookup: CDR1 MNHEY, CDR2 SMNVEV (reference sequence). Trimming took 6 bases from V and 13 from J, leaving 25 bases between them. CDR3 residues: CASSPAVRIAGAQFF. The CDR3 bases are TGTGCCAGCAGCCCCGCCGTTAGGATAGCAGGGGCACAGTTCTTC.

The chain is built from TRBV13 and TRBJ2-1; maybe TRBD2 (6 bases). From germline, CDR1 is PRHDT and CDR2 FYEKMQ (reference sequence). This CDR3 is 13 amino acids long. Trimming shortened V by 6 bases and J by 4 bases, and 10 bases separated the two germline ends. Here the CDR3 reads CASSSLAYNEQFF. The CDR3 DNA follows: TGTGCCAGCAGTTCACTAGCTTACAATGAGCAGTTCTTC.

The CDR3 coding sequence is TGTGCCAGCAGCATCGGGGCCCTTCCCTCCTACGAGCAGTACTTC. Protein sequence: CASSIGALPSYEQYF. The chain uses TRBV9 and TRBJ2-7; D may be TRBD1 or TRBD2 (5 bases each). Trimming pared 4 bases from V and 0 bases from J, leaving 14 bases between. This CDR3 contains 15 residues. In germline, CDR1 is SGDLS, CDR2 YYNGEE.

The V call is TRBV28, the J call TRBJ1-6; possibly TRBD1 for D (6 bases). V lost 5 bases, J lost 6 bases, and 14 bases lay in between. The CDR3 is 15 residues long. Germline V lookup: CDR1 MDHEN, CDR2 SYDVKM. CDR3 region: CASSERGDLNSPLHF. In DNA form, the CDR3 reads TGTGCCAGCAGTGAAAGGGGGGACCTTAATTCACCCCTCCACTTT.

The chain couples TRBV13 to TRBJ1-3; a possible D gene is TRBD1 (6 bases). The CDR3 has 17 amino acids. The germline V and J ends were trimmed by 0 bases and 0 bases, with 12 bases remaining between them. Germline loops: CDR1 PRHDT, CDR2 FYEKMQ (reference sequence). In DNA, the CDR3 is TGTGCCAGCAGCTTAGGGACAGGACCCTTCTCTGGAAACACCATATATTTT. It is translated as CASSLGTGPFSGNTIYF.